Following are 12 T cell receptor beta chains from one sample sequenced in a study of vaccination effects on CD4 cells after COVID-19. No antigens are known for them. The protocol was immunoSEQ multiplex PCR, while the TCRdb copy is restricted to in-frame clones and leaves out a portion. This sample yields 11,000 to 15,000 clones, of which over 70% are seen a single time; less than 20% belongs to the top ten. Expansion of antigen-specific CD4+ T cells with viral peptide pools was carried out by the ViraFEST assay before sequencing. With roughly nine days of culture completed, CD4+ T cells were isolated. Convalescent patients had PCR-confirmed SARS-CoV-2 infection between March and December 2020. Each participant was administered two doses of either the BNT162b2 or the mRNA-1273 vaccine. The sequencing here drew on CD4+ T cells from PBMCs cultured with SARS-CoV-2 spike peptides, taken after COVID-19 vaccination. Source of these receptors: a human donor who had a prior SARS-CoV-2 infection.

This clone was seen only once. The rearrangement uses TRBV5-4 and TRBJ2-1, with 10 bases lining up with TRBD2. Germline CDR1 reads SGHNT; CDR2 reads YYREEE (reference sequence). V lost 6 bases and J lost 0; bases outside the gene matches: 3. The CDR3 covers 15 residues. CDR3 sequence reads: CASTQRGGSYNEQFF. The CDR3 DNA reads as TGTGCCAGCACCCAGCGGGGGGGCTCCTACAATGAGCAGTTCTTC.

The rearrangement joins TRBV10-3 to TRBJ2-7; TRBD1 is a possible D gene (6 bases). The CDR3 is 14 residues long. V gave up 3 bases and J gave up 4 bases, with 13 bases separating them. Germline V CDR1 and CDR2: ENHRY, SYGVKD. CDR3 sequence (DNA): TGTGCCATCAGTGATGGGGGCAACCATTACGAGCAGTACTTC. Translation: CAISDGGNHYEQYF.

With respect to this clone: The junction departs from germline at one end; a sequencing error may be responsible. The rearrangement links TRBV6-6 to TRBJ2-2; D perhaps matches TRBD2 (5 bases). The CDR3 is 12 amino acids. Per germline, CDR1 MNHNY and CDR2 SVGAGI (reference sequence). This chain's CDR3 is CVISRGTWELFF. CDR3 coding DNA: TGTGTCATCTCCCGGGGTACTTGGGAGCTGTTTTTC.

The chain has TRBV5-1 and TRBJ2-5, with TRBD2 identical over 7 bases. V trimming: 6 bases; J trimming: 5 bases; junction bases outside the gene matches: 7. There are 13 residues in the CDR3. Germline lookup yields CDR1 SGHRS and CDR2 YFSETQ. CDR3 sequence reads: CASTPTSVETQYF. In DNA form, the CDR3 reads TGCGCCAGCACCCCTACTAGCGTGGAGACCCAGTACTTC.

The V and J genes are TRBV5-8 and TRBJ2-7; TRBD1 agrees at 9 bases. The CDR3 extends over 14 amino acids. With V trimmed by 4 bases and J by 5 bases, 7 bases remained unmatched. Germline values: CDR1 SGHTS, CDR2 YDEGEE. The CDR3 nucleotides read TGTGCCAGCAGCGCTCAGGGACAGGGCGACGAGCAGTACTTC. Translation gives CASSAQGQGDEQYF.

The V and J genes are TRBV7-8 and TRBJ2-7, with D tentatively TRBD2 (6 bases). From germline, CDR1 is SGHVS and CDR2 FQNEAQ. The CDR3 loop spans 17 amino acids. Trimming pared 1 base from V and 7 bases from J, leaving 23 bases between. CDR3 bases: TGTGCCAGCAGCTTAGTGGGTGGGCCGGAGGGGACCGGGGAGCAGTACTTC. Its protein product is CASSLVGGPEGTGEQYF.

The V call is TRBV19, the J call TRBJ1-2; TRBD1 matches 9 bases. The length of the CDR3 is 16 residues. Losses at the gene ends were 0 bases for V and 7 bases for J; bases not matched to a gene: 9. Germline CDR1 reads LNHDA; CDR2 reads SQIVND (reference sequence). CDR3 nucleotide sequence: TGTGCCAGTAGTATAGAAGAATTGGGGACAGGGAGTGGCTACACCTTC. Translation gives CASSIEELGTGSGYTF.

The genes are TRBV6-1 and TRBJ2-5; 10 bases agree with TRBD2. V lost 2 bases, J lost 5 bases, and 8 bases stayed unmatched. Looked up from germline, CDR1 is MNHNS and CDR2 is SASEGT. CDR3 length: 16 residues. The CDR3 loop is CASSEWASGSLETQYF. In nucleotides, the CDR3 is TGTGCCAGCAGTGAATGGGCTAGCGGGAGTTTGGAGACCCAGTACTTC.

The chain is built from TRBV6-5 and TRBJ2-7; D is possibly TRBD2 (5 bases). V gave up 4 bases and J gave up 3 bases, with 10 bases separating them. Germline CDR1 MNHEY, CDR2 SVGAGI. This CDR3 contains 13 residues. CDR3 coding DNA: TGTGCCAGCAGTTTAGGGAGAAACTACGAGCAGTACTTC. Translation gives CASSLGRNYEQYF.

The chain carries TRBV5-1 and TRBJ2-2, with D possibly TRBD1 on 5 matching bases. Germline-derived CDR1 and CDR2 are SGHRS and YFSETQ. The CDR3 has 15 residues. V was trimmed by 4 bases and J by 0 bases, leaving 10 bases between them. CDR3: CASSLDIPNTGELFF. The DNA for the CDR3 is TGCGCCAGCAGCCTGGACATACCGAACACCGGGGAGCTGTTTTTT.

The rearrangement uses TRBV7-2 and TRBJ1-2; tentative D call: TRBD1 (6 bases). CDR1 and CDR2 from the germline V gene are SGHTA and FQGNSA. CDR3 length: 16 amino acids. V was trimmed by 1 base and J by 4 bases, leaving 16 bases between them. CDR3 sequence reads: CASSLEGGQSIYGYTF. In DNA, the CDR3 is TGTGCCAGCAGCTTAGAGGGAGGACAGAGTATCTATGGCTACACCTTC.

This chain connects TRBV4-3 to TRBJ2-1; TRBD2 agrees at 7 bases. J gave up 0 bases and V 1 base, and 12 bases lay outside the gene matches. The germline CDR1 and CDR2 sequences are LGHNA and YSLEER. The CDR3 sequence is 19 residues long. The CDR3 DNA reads TGCGCCAGCAGCCAAGGTTGGGCTGCGGGAGTGAGCTCCTACAATGAGCAGTTCTTC. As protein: CASSQGWAAGVSSYNEQFF.